One and the same sample provided the 12 T cell receptor beta chains below, sequenced in a study of shared clonotypes between healthy human individuals. Libraries were prepared by immunoSEQ multiplex PCR; TCRdb keeps only in-frame clonotypes and omits some of them. The sample shows roughly 2,500,000 clones, 93% of them seen only once. The sequenced sample was naive CD4+ T cells from PBMCs. This sample's subset: CD45RA+ positively selected. Receptors originate from a man younger than 35 in good health. Some clones in this sample may be carry-over from other donors' samples.

The chain uses TRBV7-9 and TRBJ2-6; TRBD1 agrees at 9 bases. CDR3 length equals 19 residues. The ends lost 2 bases at V and 2 bases at J; junction bases unmatched: 10. In germline, CDR1 is SEHNR, CDR2 FQNEAQ (reference sequence). Here the CDR3 reads CASSLPLGTGIAGANVLTF. In DNA form, the CDR3 reads TGTGCCAGCAGCTTACCCCTGGGGACAGGGATCGCTGGGGCCAACGTCCTGACTTTC.

With respect to this clone: The same CDR3 is also encoded by other DNA sequences in this sample. The chain uses TRBV20-1 and TRBJ2-1, with D unresolved. Deletions cut 5 bases from V and 4 bases from J, with 6 bases between. This CDR3 has 11 amino acids. Germline V gene sequence: CDR1 DFQATT, CDR2 SNEGSKA (reference sequence). The CDR3 DNA reads TGCAGTGCTCCCTTATACAATGAGCAGTTCTTC. Translation gives CSAPLYNEQFF.

V and J are TRBV21-1 and TRBJ2-1; TRBD2 reflects the table's D call only, with no check against the DNA. TRBV21-1 is marked as a pseudogene. This CDR3 contains 20 residues. The DNA for the CDR3 is TGTGCCAGCAGCAAATTGGGGTTTAGGGGGAGGGCAAGGTCCTACAATGAGCAGTTCTTC. It codes for CASSKLGFRGRARSYNEQFF.

The gene calls are TRBV29-1 and TRBJ2-3; D possibly corresponds to TRBD2 (5 bases). Between the trimmed V and J ends, which lost 3 bases and 4 bases, there was a span of 8 bases. This CDR3 is built from 12 residues. Germline lookup yields CDR1 SQVTM and CDR2 ANQGSEA. The CDR3 bases are TGCAGCGTTGATTCGGGATCAGATACGCAGTATTTT. Amino acid sequence: CSVDSGSDTQYF.

CDR3 sequence: CAWSTARWTSGSEQFF. The CDR3 DNA reads as TGTGCCTGGAGTACGGCTAGGTGGACTAGCGGGAGCGAGCAGTTCTTC. The V gene is TRBV30, the J gene TRBJ2-1, with 13 nucleotides matching TRBD2. CDR3 length equals 16 residues. Germline trimming cut 2 bases from V and 10 bases from J; bases unmatched to any gene: 11. Germline CDR1 and CDR2: GTSNPN and SVGIG (reference sequence).

The chain employs TRBV11-2 and TRBJ2-7; 7 bases are a match to TRBD2. V shed 3 bases, J shed 7 bases, and the junction held 12 bases outside the gene matches. The CDR3 has 15 amino acids. The germline V gene encodes CDR1 SGHAT and CDR2 FQNNGV. DNA of the CDR3: TGTGCCAGCAGCTTTACGCTGGGAGGGTCCGGGGAGCAGTACTTC. This translates into CASSFTLGGSGEQYF.

This clone was seen a single time. J is TRBJ2-1 and V is TRBV19; weak D call: TRBD1 (6 bases). Germline CDR1 LNHDA, CDR2 SQIVND (reference sequence). With 5 bases removed from V and 6 bases from J, the gap between germline ends came to 14 bases. The CDR3 sequence is 14 residues long. CDR3 region: CASSLPQGTNEQFF. The CDR3 DNA sequence: TGTGCCAGTAGTCTCCCCCAGGGGACCAATGAGCAGTTCTTC.

V is TRBV19 and J is TRBJ2-7; no clear D. Germline V gene lookup returns CDR1 LNHDA and CDR2 SQIVND (reference sequence). V lost 3 bases and J lost 7, with 13 bases in between. This CDR3 has 13 residues. In DNA, the CDR3 is TGTGCCAGTAGTATGGTTGAGCCTGGGGAGCAGTACTTC. Its protein is CASSMVEPGEQYF.

This clone was counted only a few times. V usage is TRBV28 and J usage is TRBJ1-5; TRBD1 agrees at 7 bases. CDR1 is MDHEN and CDR2 is SYDVKM in the germline V gene. This CDR3 is built from 13 residues. Losses at the gene ends were 10 bases for V and 5 bases for J; bases not matched to a gene: 8. The CDR3 loop is CAIRGANDQPQHF. CDR3 in DNA: TGTGCCATCAGGGGGGCCAATGATCAGCCCCAGCATTTT.

The rearrangement links TRBV5-1 to TRBJ2-3, with D tentatively TRBD1 (6 bases). This CDR3 has 14 amino acids. Trimming removed 7 bases at V and 0 bases at J, with 12 bases between. Germline V lookup: CDR1 SGHRS, CDR2 YFSETQ. The CDR3 here is CASLQGQSTDTQYF. CDR3 nucleotides: TGCGCCAGCCTCCAAGGACAGAGCACAGATACGCAGTATTTT.

The chain recombines TRBV6-5 with TRBJ2-1; TRBD1 agrees at 7 bases. Germline values: CDR1 MNHEY, CDR2 SVGAGI. This CDR3 is 14 amino acids long. V was pared by 5 bases and J by 4 bases, with 5 bases of the junction left unmatched. CDR3 sequence: CASSRDRSYNEQFF. CDR3 in DNA: TGTGCCAGCAGTCGGGACAGATCATACAATGAGCAGTTCTTC.

This rearrangement joins TRBV28 to TRBJ1-2; 10 bases map to TRBD1. The CDR3 length is 16 residues. Unmatched junction bases numbered 14, after V lost 5 bases and J lost 8 bases. The germline CDR1 and CDR2 sequences are MDHEN and SYDVKM. The CDR3: CASSLQTPGQGPGYTF. The DNA of the CDR3 is TGTGCCAGCAGTCTACAAACACCGGGACAGGGGCCCGGCTACACCTTC.